The 18 T cell receptor beta chains reported below all come from one sample, sequenced in a study of CD8 T cells in Susac syndrome. RNA amounts of about 0.45 to 1 ug underwent reverse transcription with random hexamers. TCRdb used MiXCR to reprocess the immunoSEQ multiplex PCR reads, holding one entry per CDR3 protein. Altogether approximately 180,000 distinct CDR3 sequences are present, roughly 95% being singletons, with the ten largest covering about 0.093%. Specimen: CD4+ T cells from PBMCs. The receptors derive from a human donor with multiple sclerosis.

This chain connects TRBV6-2 or TRBV6-3 to TRBJ2-5, with 10 bases identical to TRBD2. The V and J ends lost 5 bases and 1 base, in that order; junction bases with no gene match: 7. The CDR3 covers 16 residues. In germline, CDR1 is MNHEY, CDR2 SVGEGT. This CDR3 is CASSPGLAAAQETQYF. DNA of the CDR3: TGTGCCAGCAGTCCCGGACTAGCGGCGGCCCAAGAGACCCAGTACTTC.

The rearrangement uses TRBV18 and TRBJ2-7, with TRBD2 identical over 7 bases. Germline V CDR1 and CDR2: KGHSH, LQKENI. The CDR3 has 16 residues. The V segment lost 4 bases and the J segment 5 bases; nucleotides outside the gene matches: 14. As DNA, the CDR3 is TGTGCCAGCTCACTGGATGGGCCGTGGGGGGGTGACGAGCAGTACTTC. Amino acid sequence: CASSLDGPWGGDEQYF. The variable domain in full, with the rest retrieved from reference TRBV18 and TRBJ2-7, is NAGVMQNPRHLVRRRGQEARLRCSPMKGHSHVYWYRQLPEEGLKFMVYLQKENIIDESGMPKERFSAEFPKEGPSILRIQQVVRGDSAAYFCASSLDGPWGGDEQYFGPGTRLTVT.

This chain connects TRBV20-1 to TRBJ2-5; D assignment may be TRBD1 or TRBD2 (5 bases each). CDR3 size: 12 residues. Trimming took off 8 bases at V and 5 bases at J, with 15 bases between the two ends. CDR1 and CDR2 (germline): DFQATT, SNEGSKA (reference sequence). As DNA, the CDR3 is TGCAGTCCATGGACAACGGGGGAGACCCAGTACTTC. Encoded protein: CSPWTTGETQYF.

CDR3 bases: TGCAGTGCTAGGAAGTGGACTAGCGGGGGAGATACGCAGTATTTT. Its translation is CSARKWTSGGDTQYF. The chain couples TRBV20-1 to TRBJ2-3, with TRBD2 matching 13 bases. The CDR3 spans 15 residues. V lost 3 bases, J lost 5 bases, and 5 bases stayed unmatched. Germline CDR1 is DFQATT and CDR2 is SNEGSKA (reference sequence).

The chain couples TRBV3-1 to TRBJ1-5; 7 bases agree with TRBD1. Trimming at V came to 3 bases and at J to 6 bases, leaving 2 bases not matched to a gene. The CDR3 consists of 13 residues. CDR1 and CDR2 from the germline V gene are LGHDT and YNNKEL (reference sequence). Here the CDR3 reads CASSQDRFQPQHF. CDR3 in DNA: TGTGCCAGCAGCCAGGACAGGTTTCAGCCCCAGCATTTT.

V usage is TRBV6-5 and J usage is TRBJ1-6, with D possibly matching TRBD1 (6 bases). CDR3 length equals 18 residues. Germline values: CDR1 MNHEY, CDR2 SVGAGI. V gave up 0 bases and J gave up 3 bases, with 15 bases separating them. The CDR3 sequence is CASSYSDSLSFYNSPLHF. The CDR3 DNA reads as TGTGCCAGCAGTTACTCGGACAGCCTAAGTTTCTATAATTCACCCCTCCACTTT.

This rearrangement joins TRBV18 to TRBJ1-3, with D uncertain. Germline loops: CDR1 KGHSH, CDR2 LQKENI. Deletions cut 3 bases from V and 7 bases from J, with 16 bases between. The CDR3 has 15 residues. The CDR3 sequence is CASSPSGGQLNTIYF. In nucleotides, the CDR3 is TGTGCCAGCTCACCGTCAGGCGGGCAGCTTAACACCATATATTTT. The entire variable domain, with the rest obtained from reference TRBV18 and TRBJ1-3, is as follows: NAGVMQNPRHLVRRRGQEARLRCSPMKGHSHVYWYRQLPEEGLKFMVYLQKENIIDESGMPKERFSAEFPKEGPSILRIQQVVRGDSAAYFCASSPSGGQLNTIYFGEGSWLTVV.

This chain links TRBV14 with TRBJ2-3; maybe TRBD2 (7 bases). The CDR3 totals 16 residues. The germline V gene has CDR1 SGHDN and CDR2 FVKESK. The V end lost 3 bases, the J end lost 0 bases, and 13 bases lay between the germline ends. In nucleotides, the CDR3 is TGTGCCAGCAGCCACTTCGGCGGGGGCAGCACAGATACGCAGTATTTT. Amino acids: CASSHFGGGSTDTQYF.

The rearrangement joins TRBV2 to TRBJ1-4; TRBD1 aligns across 7 bases. The CDR3 is made up of 15 amino acids. Germline loops: CDR1 SNHLY, CDR2 FYNNEI. Trimming at V came to 6 bases and at J to 6 bases, leaving 10 bases not matched to a gene. Here the CDR3 DNA reads TGTGCCAGCAGAGTTACAGGGGACGGAGATGAAAAACTGTTTTTT. Its protein product is CASRVTGDGDEKLFF. The whole variable domain, filled in from reference TRBV2 and TRBJ1-4, reads EPEVTQTPSHQVTQMGQEVILRCVPISNHLYFYWYRQILGQKVEFLVSFYNNEISEKSEIFDDQFSVERPDGSNFTLKIRSTKLEDSAMYFCASRVTGDGDEKLFFGSGTQLSVL.

The chain recombines TRBV30 with TRBJ1-2; D unclear. V was cut by 0 bases and J by 2 bases, with 4 bases left in between. This CDR3 spans 12 amino acids. Germline V CDR1 and CDR2: GTSNPN, SVGIG (reference sequence). The DNA for the CDR3 is TGTGCCTGGAGTGTAGAGAACTATGGCTACACCTTC. Protein sequence: CAWSVENYGYTF. Full variable domain (outside the CDR3, taken from reference TRBV30 and TRBJ1-2): SQTIHQWPATLVQPVGSPLSLECTVEGTSNPNLYWYRQAAGRGLQLLFYSVGIGQISSEVPQNLSASRPQDRQFILSSKKLLLSDSGFYLCAWSVENYGYTFGSGTRLTVV.

The rearrangement links TRBV18 to TRBJ2-7; 7 positions agree with TRBD1. The germline V gene has CDR1 KGHSH and CDR2 LQKENI. V lost 4 bases to trimming and J lost 3 bases; unmatched junction nucleotides: 6. The CDR3 sequence is 14 residues long. The CDR3 protein is CASSHPGQNYEQYF. The CDR3 coding sequence is TGTGCCAGCTCACACCCGGGACAGAACTACGAGCAGTACTTC.

This clonotype has only one observation. The chain couples TRBV4-1 to TRBJ1-1; D is perhaps TRBD1 (6 bases). Germline V CDR1 and CDR2: MGHRA, YSYEKL. The CDR3 sequence is 14 residues long. Trimming took off 1 base at V and 3 bases at J, with 9 bases between the two ends. The CDR3 DNA reads as TGCGCCAGCAGCCAAGGGGGGGCGCACACTGAAGCTTTCTTT. This gives the protein CASSQGGAHTEAFF.

This sequence joins TRBV7-2 and TRBJ2-7; D ambiguous. V lost 2 bases, J lost 4 bases, and 6 bases lay in between. The CDR3 is 12 residues long. Germline V gene lookup returns CDR1 SGHTA and CDR2 FQGNSA. In DNA, the CDR3 is TGTGCCAGCAGCTTAATTGTATACGAGCAGTACTTC. Its protein is CASSLIVYEQYF.

This sequence joins TRBV7-2 and TRBJ2-1; the match to TRBD2 covers 14 bases. J was trimmed by 5 bases and V by 5 bases; bases with no gene match: 8. CDR1 is SGHTA, CDR2 FQGNSA, per germline. This CDR3 has 17 amino acids. The CDR3 spells CASSQTSGGADHNEQFF. The CDR3 nucleotides are TGTGCCAGCAGCCAGACTAGCGGGGGGGCGGATCACAATGAGCAGTTCTTC.

J is TRBJ1-5 and V is TRBV24-1; D not resolved. The CDR3 covers 12 residues. V was clipped by 3 bases and J by 4 bases, with 3 bases between them. Germline-derived CDR1 and CDR2 are KGHDR and SFDVKD. DNA of the CDR3: TGTGCCACCAGTGATCCTAATCAGCCCCAGCATTTT. Protein product: CATSDPNQPQHF.

The chain employs TRBV24-1 and TRBJ1-1, with D unresolved. V was cut by 4 bases and J by 8 bases, with 7 bases left in between. The CDR3 has 11 residues. Germline loops: CDR1 KGHDR, CDR2 SFDVKD. The CDR3 nucleotides read TGTGCCACCAGTGACGGGGTCGAAGCTTTCTTT. Translated, it gives CATSDGVEAFF.

DNA for the CDR3: TGCGCCAGCACCGAGCGGGGGTCCCAAGAGACCCAGTACTTC. Amino acid sequence: CASTERGSQETQYF. This chain joins TRBV5-1 and TRBJ2-5; TRBD2 agrees at 8 bases. Germline V gene sequence: CDR1 SGHRS, CDR2 YFSETQ. Germline trimming cut 6 bases from V and 1 base from J; bases unmatched to any gene: 5. The CDR3 covers 14 residues.

V gene TRBV29-1 combines with J gene TRBJ2-7; TRBD1 is a possible D gene (5 bases). Germline lookup yields CDR1 SQVTM and CDR2 ANQGSEA. V was pared by 4 bases and J by 2 bases, with 9 bases between. This CDR3 has 12 residues. The CDR3 region has the DNA TGCAGCGTTGCCAGGGAAACCTACGAGCAGTACTTC. Protein sequence: CSVARETYEQYF.